The 5 T cell receptor beta chains below were found in one sample sequenced in a study of cytomegalovirus exposure and HLA in healthy donors. Clones were sequenced by immunoSEQ multiplex PCR, and TCRdb holds only the in-frame ones, with some missing. The top ten clones hold 0.6% to 0.8% of a sample with over 70,000 clones, around 95% of them seen once. Sequencing was performed on PBMCs. The receptors derive from a woman aged 18-30 years in good health and CMV-seronegative.

V is TRBV27 and J is TRBJ2-1; 11 nucleotides agree with TRBD2. The J segment lost 8 bases and the V segment lost 4 bases, leaving 10 bases of the junction unmatched. This CDR3 is built from 16 residues. The germline gives CDR1 MNHEY, CDR2 SMNVEV (reference sequence). CDR3 DNA: TGTGCCAGCAGTTCACATCTAGCGGGGGGCGGGTATGAGCAGTTCTTC. Translated: CASSSHLAGGGYEQFF.

This sequence joins TRBV28 and TRBJ1-5, with 9 nucleotides matching TRBD1. CDR3 length: 16 amino acids. The junction had 11 bases not matched to a gene; V was cut back by 5 bases and J by 6 bases. Germline CDR1 reads MDHEN; CDR2 reads SYDVKM. The CDR3 DNA follows: TGTGCCAGCAGTCCTAATCGGGACAGGGTTGGTCAGCCCCAGCATTTT. Amino acid sequence: CASSPNRDRVGQPQHF.

The V gene is TRBV5-1, the J gene TRBJ1-2, with TRBD1 identical over 8 bases. The CDR3 consists of 15 residues. With 4 bases clipped from V and 5 bases from J, the junction kept 10 bases outside the gene matches. CDR1 and CDR2 (germline): SGHRS, YFSETQ. CDR3 loop: CASSAGQGDRYGYTF. The CDR3, as DNA: TGCGCCAGCAGCGCAGGACAGGGAGATAGATATGGCTACACCTTC.

CDR3 bases: TGTGCCAGTTTCCCTTGGGACAGGGGTGAGACCCAGTACTTC. Its translation: CASFPWDRGETQYF. This sequence joins TRBV6-1 and TRBJ2-5; 10 nucleotides line up with TRBD1. This CDR3 region has 14 residues. Germline V gives CDR1 MNHNS, CDR2 SASEGT. The trim removed 9 bases at V and 5 bases at J, leaving 9 bases unmatched.

The chain combines TRBV9 with TRBJ2-6, with 9 bases lining up with TRBD1. This CDR3 has 17 residues. Germline V lookup: CDR1 SGDLS, CDR2 YYNGEE. V gave up 3 bases and J gave up 1 base; unmatched junction bases: 5. Here the CDR3 reads CASSAGQGRSGANVLTF. The CDR3 DNA sequence: TGTGCCAGCAGCGCGGGACAGGGCCGTTCTGGGGCCAACGTCCTGACTTTC.